These 16 T cell receptor beta chains originate from one sample sequenced in a study of graft-versus-host responses after intestinal transplantation. TCRdb's table, derived via immunoSEQ multiplex PCR, lists solely in-frame clones and lacks some. In the table there are some 130,000 clones, approximately 96% of which are singletons. These TCRs' antigens remain unknown. Sequences were derived from unstimulated CD8+ T cells sorted from spleen or lymph node cells, sampled before intestinal transplant. These receptors all stem from a human donor who received an intestinal transplant.

The genes are TRBV27 and TRBJ1-5; D uncertain. The V end lost 3 bases, the J end lost 4 bases, and 13 bases lay between the germline ends. CDR1 is MNHEY and CDR2 is SMNVEV in the germline V gene (reference sequence). The CDR3 totals 15 residues. CDR3 sequence: CASSFYAGPNQPQHF. The CDR3 DNA reads TGTGCCAGCAGTTTTTATGCGGGCCCTAATCAGCCCCAGCATTTT.

On this clone itself: Relative to the germline gene, one junction end is altered; a read error may explain this. V usage is TRBV10-2 and J usage is TRBJ1-5; possible D gene TRBD1, 6 bases. Germline CDR1 reads WSHSY; CDR2 reads SAAADI. This CDR3 spans 13 amino acids. CDR3 in amino acids: CASSLGGGGPKDF. CDR3 coding DNA: TGCGCCAGCAGCCTAGGAGGTGGGGGGCCCAAGGATTTT.

This clone was counted between two and nine times. The chain couples TRBV10-3 to TRBJ1-1; unclear D gene. Trimming took off 3 bases at V and 1 base at J, with 6 bases between the two ends. There are 13 residues in the CDR3. Germline-derived CDR1 and CDR2 are ENHRY and SYGVKD. CDR3 loop: CAISDAGNTEAFF. The CDR3, as DNA: TGTGCCATCAGTGATGCGGGGAACACTGAAGCTTTCTTT.

V and J are TRBV7-8 and TRBJ2-3; tentative D call: TRBD1 (5 bases). V lost 2 bases to trimming and J lost 2 bases, with 8 bases between them. The CDR3 covers 14 residues. CDR1 and CDR2 from the germline V gene are SGHVS and FQNEAQ. In DNA form, the CDR3 reads TGTGCCAGCAGCTTACGACAGACCACAGATACGCAGTATTTT. It yields the protein CASSLRQTTDTQYF.

The chain has TRBV19 and TRBJ1-1; TRBD1 matches 7 bases. V was pared by 2 bases and J by 7 bases, with 4 bases of the junction left unmatched. Germline assignment: CDR1 LNHDA and CDR2 SQIVND (reference sequence). This CDR3 spans 13 amino acids. The CDR3 region is CASSIPRDSEAFF. The DNA of the CDR3 is TGTGCCAGTAGTATACCCCGGGACAGTGAAGCTTTCTTT.

The chain carries TRBV19 and TRBJ1-5, with D hard to call. The V gene lost 3 bases and the J gene lost 2 bases, with 8 bases spanning the gap. Looked up from germline, CDR1 is LNHDA and CDR2 is SQIVND (reference sequence). The CDR3 covers 14 residues. The CDR3 reads CASSISLGNQPQHF. The CDR3, as DNA: TGTGCCAGTAGTATCTCCTTGGGCAATCAGCCCCAGCATTTT.

The CDR3 sequence is CASGPGGQGRGYTF. The DNA of the CDR3 is TGTGCCAGTGGTCCGGGTGGACAGGGCCGGGGCTACACCTTC. The chain combines TRBV27 with TRBJ1-2, with 8 nucleotides matching TRBD1. The length of the CDR3 is 14 residues. With 9 bases clipped from V and 8 bases from J, the junction kept 14 bases outside the gene matches. Germline assignment: CDR1 MNHEY and CDR2 SMNVEV (reference sequence).

The genes are TRBV19 and TRBJ2-7; 13 bases are a match to TRBD2. Losses at the gene ends were 5 bases for V and 2 bases for J; bases not matched to a gene: 3. The CDR3 spans 15 residues. CDR1 and CDR2 from the germline V gene are LNHDA and SQIVND (reference sequence). The CDR3 is CASSPGTSGTYEQYF. CDR3 coding DNA: TGTGCCAGTAGTCCCGGGACTAGCGGGACCTACGAGCAGTACTTC.

The chain carries TRBV6-5 and TRBJ1-2; 8 positions match TRBD1. Germline trimming cut 6 bases from V and 5 bases from J; bases unmatched to any gene: 5. There are 13 residues in the CDR3. CDR1 and CDR2 from the germline V gene are MNHEY and SVGAGI. This CDR3 is CASRDREVYGYTF. For the CDR3, the DNA is TGTGCCAGCAGGGACAGGGAAGTATATGGCTACACCTTC.

V is TRBV2 and J is TRBJ2-5; a possible D gene is TRBD2 (5 bases). Germline V gene lookup returns CDR1 SNHLY and CDR2 FYNNEI. V lost 8 bases and J lost 3, with 16 bases in between. This CDR3 is built from 14 residues. CDR3 region: CASRPAIGEETQYF. DNA for the CDR3: TGTGCCAGCCGCCCGGCCATCGGGGAAGAGACCCAGTACTTC.

V and J are TRBV6-5 and TRBJ2-1, with D unresolved. The length of the CDR3 is 12 residues. Trimming removed 0 bases from V and 10 bases from J, with 7 bases in between. Germline CDR1 and CDR2: MNHEY and SVGAGI. The CDR3 is CASSYSGQEQFF. DNA of the CDR3: TGTGCCAGCAGTTACTCCGGGCAAGAGCAGTTCTTC.

The chain links TRBV5-1 to TRBJ2-3; D might be TRBD2 (5 bases). The CDR3 length is 17 residues. The ends were cut back, 4 bases at V and 2 bases at J, with 20 bases in the middle. Germline CDR1 is SGHRS and CDR2 is YFSETQ. CDR3 amino acids: CASSPHSLGIHTDTQYF. Here the CDR3 DNA reads TGCGCCAGCAGCCCACACTCCCTCGGGATTCACACAGATACGCAGTATTTT.

The chain links TRBV7-9 to TRBJ2-1, with D maybe TRBD2 (5 bases). CDR3 length: 15 amino acids. V lost 4 bases and J lost 3, with 13 bases in between. CDR1 and CDR2 (germline): SEHNR, FQNEAQ (reference sequence). CDR3 residues: CASSSPERSYNEQFF. As DNA, the CDR3 is TGTGCCAGCAGCTCCCCCGAGCGGAGCTACAATGAGCAGTTCTTC.

The V and J genes are TRBV6-5 and TRBJ1-1, with 7 bases aligning to TRBD1. The germline CDR1 and CDR2 sequences are MNHEY and SVGAGI. The CDR3 consists of 16 residues. V lost 0 bases, J lost 5 bases, and 9 bases stayed unmatched. This CDR3 reads CASSYSGTRGRTEAFF. CDR3 in DNA: TGTGCCAGCAGTTACTCCGGGACAAGGGGGCGGACTGAAGCTTTCTTT.

This chain uses TRBV29-1 with TRBJ2-7; D might be TRBD1 or TRBD2, each matching 5 bases. V was shortened by 4 bases and J by 4 bases, with 11 bases between the two germline ends. The CDR3 loop spans 12 amino acids. Per germline, CDR1 SQVTM and CDR2 ANQGSEA. CDR3 nucleotide sequence: TGCAGCGTTGGGGGACCGCAATACGAGCAGTACTTC. Encoded protein: CSVGGPQYEQYF.

The chain links TRBV28 to TRBJ1-2, with D possibly matching TRBD1 (5 bases). Germline assignment: CDR1 MDHEN and CDR2 SYDVKM. There are 12 residues in the CDR3. Trimming removed 2 bases at V and 7 bases at J, with 8 bases between. The CDR3 spells CASSLTGGGYTF. The CDR3 bases are TGTGCCAGCAGTTTAACCGGGGGTGGCTACACCTTC.